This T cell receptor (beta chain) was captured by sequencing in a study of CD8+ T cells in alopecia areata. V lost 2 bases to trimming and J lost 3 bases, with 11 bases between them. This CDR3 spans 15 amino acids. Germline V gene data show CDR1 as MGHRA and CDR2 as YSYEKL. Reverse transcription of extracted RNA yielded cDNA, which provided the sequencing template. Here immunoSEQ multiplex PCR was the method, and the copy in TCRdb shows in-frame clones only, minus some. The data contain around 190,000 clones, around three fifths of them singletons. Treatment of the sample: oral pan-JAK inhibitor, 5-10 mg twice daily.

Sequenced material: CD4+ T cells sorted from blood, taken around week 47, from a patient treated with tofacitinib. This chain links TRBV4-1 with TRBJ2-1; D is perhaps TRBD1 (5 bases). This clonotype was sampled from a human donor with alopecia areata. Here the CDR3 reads CASSQSDSYYNEQFF. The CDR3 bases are TGCGCCAGCAGCCAATCAGACAGTTACTACAATGAGCAGTTCTTC.